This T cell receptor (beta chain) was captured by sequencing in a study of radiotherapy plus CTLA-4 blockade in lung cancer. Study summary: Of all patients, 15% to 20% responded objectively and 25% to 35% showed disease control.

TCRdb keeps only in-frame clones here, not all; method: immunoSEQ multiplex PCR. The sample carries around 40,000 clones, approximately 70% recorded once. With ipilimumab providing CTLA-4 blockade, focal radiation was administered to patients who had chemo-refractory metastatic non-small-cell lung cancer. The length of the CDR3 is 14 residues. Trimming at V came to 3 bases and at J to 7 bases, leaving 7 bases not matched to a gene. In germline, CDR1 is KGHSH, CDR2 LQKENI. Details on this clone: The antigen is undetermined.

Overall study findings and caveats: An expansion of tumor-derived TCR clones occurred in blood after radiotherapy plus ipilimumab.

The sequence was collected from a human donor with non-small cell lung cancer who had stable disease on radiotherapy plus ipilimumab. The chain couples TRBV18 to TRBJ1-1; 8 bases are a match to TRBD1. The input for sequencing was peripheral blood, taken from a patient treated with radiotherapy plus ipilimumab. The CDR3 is CASSPYRGGVEAFF. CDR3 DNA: TGTGCCAGCTCACCTTACAGGGGGGGTGTTGAAGCTTTCTTT.